Following are 26 T cell receptor beta chains from one sample sequenced in a study of T cell repertoires in cytomegalovirus infection. In TCRdb, the reads were re-called with MiXCR into one record per CDR3 protein. The sample consists of some 130,000 distinct CDR3 sequences, 7% to 10% of them appearing once. The sequencing sample was made of PBMCs. The receptors stem from a human donor in good health (CMV status not recorded). Some clones in this sample may be carry-over from other donors' samples.

This clonotype was counted many times. The chain employs TRBV5-1 and TRBJ1-1; TRBD1 matches 7 bases. The CDR3 is 15 residues long. Per the germline V gene, CDR1 is SGHRS and CDR2 is YFSETQ. After removal of 4 bases from V and 0 bases from J, the junction contained 6 bases not matched to a gene. CDR3 loop: CASSPGDSMNTEAFF. Written as DNA, the CDR3 is TGCGCCAGCAGCCCCGGGGACAGCATGAACACTGAAGCTTTCTTT.

The genes are TRBV5-6 and TRBJ2-4, with D unresolved. V lost 1 base and J 2 bases, leaving 4 bases between the germline ends. The CDR3 covers 13 residues. Germline CDR1 SGHDT, CDR2 YYEEEE. CDR3 sequence reads: CASSLFTKNIQYF. The CDR3 region has the DNA TGTGCCAGCAGCTTGTTCACCAAAAACATTCAGTACTTC.

V and J are TRBV11-2 and TRBJ2-5; tentative D call: TRBD2 (6 bases). Deletions cut 3 bases from V and 9 bases from J, with 20 bases between. Looked up from germline, CDR1 is SGHAT and CDR2 is FQNNGV. The CDR3 is 15 amino acids. The CDR3 here is CASSFEGLFNGAQYF. CDR3 DNA sequence: TGTGCCAGCAGCTTTGAGGGACTTTTCAATGGGGCCCAGTACTTC. The full variable domain, with the rest looked up from reference TRBV11-2 and TRBJ2-5, is EAGVAQSPRYKIIEKRQSVAFWCNPISGHATLYWYQQILGQGPKLLIQFQNNGVVDDSQLPKDRFSAERLKGVDSTLKIQPAKLEDSAVYLCASSFEGLFNGAQYFGPGTRLLVL.

Written as DNA, the CDR3 is TGCAGTGCTAGAGGCCGGGGCAGTAAAGGAGGGGAGACCCAGTACTTC. It encodes CSARGRGSKGGETQYF. The chain employs TRBV20-1 and TRBJ2-5; maybe TRBD2 (6 bases). The CDR3 consists of 16 residues. The V gene lost 1 base and the J gene lost 5 bases, with 20 bases spanning the gap. Germline loops: CDR1 DFQATT, CDR2 SNEGSKA (reference sequence).

This clonotype was detected many times. The chain couples TRBV19 to TRBJ2-1; the D gene is possibly TRBD1 (5 bases). Trimming took 9 bases from V and 8 from J, leaving 23 bases between them. Germline V gives CDR1 LNHDA, CDR2 SQIVND (reference sequence). This CDR3 comprises 15 residues. Here the CDR3 reads CASSSLRQGWHEQFF. CDR3 nucleotide sequence: TGTGCCAGCTCCTCACTCCGGCAGGGCTGGCATGAGCAGTTCTTC.

With respect to this clonotype: A much larger clone sits a single nucleotide away, making a read error possible. This chain connects TRBV5-5 to TRBJ2-7; TRBD1 might be the D (5 bases). The CDR3 contains 15 residues. Germline V CDR1 and CDR2: SGHKS, YYEKEE (reference sequence). V lost 4 bases and J lost 1, with 15 bases in between. The CDR3 DNA reads as TGTGCCAGCAGCCAACTGGGGCATGGTTCCTACGAGCAGTACTTC. Encoded protein: CASSQLGHGSYEQYF.

This clonotype was seen many times. The chain combines TRBV7-2 with TRBJ2-5, with no clear D. Looked up from germline, CDR1 is SGHTA and CDR2 is FQGNSA. The CDR3 runs 15 residues. With 0 bases removed from V and 0 bases from J, the gap between germline ends came to 8 bases. The CDR3 nucleotides read TGTGCCAGCAGCTTAGCTGCAGCATACCAAGAGACCCAGTACTTC. This translates into CASSLAAAYQETQYF.

This clonotype was seen at least ten times. The chain recombines TRBV7-2 with TRBJ1-3, with D unclear. The germline V gene has CDR1 SGHTA and CDR2 FQGNSA. V was shortened by 5 bases and J by 1 base, with 6 bases between the two germline ends. This CDR3 has 13 residues. DNA of the CDR3: TGTGCCAGCAGCCACCCTTCTGGAAACACCATATATTTT. This sequence encodes CASSHPSGNTIYF.

In this sample, this clonotype turned up many times. This chain connects TRBV7-9 to TRBJ2-1; no clear D gene. V was clipped by 5 bases and J by 5 bases, with 10 bases between them. Looked up from germline, CDR1 is SEHNR and CDR2 is FQNEAQ (reference sequence). CDR3 size: 13 residues. The CDR3: CASSGDPHNEQFF. The CDR3 region has the DNA TGTGCCAGCAGCGGGGATCCCCACAATGAGCAGTTCTTC.

This clonotype was seen only a few times. The chain combines TRBV6-4 with TRBJ1-1, with 11 bases aligning to TRBD1. The CDR3 is 20 amino acids. The V gene end was trimmed by 2 bases and the J gene end by 4 bases; junction bases not matched to a gene: 18. Germline CDR1 reads MRHNA; CDR2 reads SNTAGT. The CDR3 loop is CASSDTQVPGQGARFTEAFF. In DNA, the CDR3 is TGTGCCAGCAGTGACACCCAAGTACCAGGACAGGGGGCGAGGTTCACTGAAGCTTTCTTT.

Many counts were recorded for this clonotype. The CDR3 loop is CASSLGHLYGYTF. The CDR3 DNA reads as TGTGCCAGCAGCTTAGGACACTTATATGGCTACACCTTC. The rearrangement uses TRBV7-2 and TRBJ1-2; unclear D gene. Germline CDR1 SGHTA, CDR2 FQGNSA. V gave up 1 base and J gave up 5 bases, with 8 bases separating them. There are 13 residues in the CDR3.

The chain combines TRBV5-1 with TRBJ2-3; 8 positions match TRBD2. In germline, CDR1 is SGHRS, CDR2 YFSETQ. The trim removed 0 bases at V and 1 base at J, leaving 1 base unmatched. The CDR3 totals 15 residues. In DNA, the CDR3 is TGCGCCAGCAGCTTGGCAGCGGGGGGCACAGATACGCAGTATTTT. Translation gives CASSLAAGGTDTQYF.

V usage is TRBV20-1 and J usage is TRBJ1-2; 8 bases match TRBD1. This CDR3 is built from 17 residues. V shed 1 base and J 5 bases; nucleotides not matched to a gene: 15. Germline CDR1 DFQATT, CDR2 SNEGSKA (reference sequence). CDR3 in DNA: TGCAGTGCTAGAGCCCGGGACAGGTTTTTTTCGGATTATGGCTACACCTTC. Amino acids: CSARARDRFFSDYGYTF.

This clonotype occurred a few times. The chain combines TRBV10-3 with TRBJ2-2; possible D gene TRBD2, 5 bases. Germline V gene sequence: CDR1 ENHRY, CDR2 SYGVKD. This CDR3 is built from 13 residues. The V gene lost 4 bases and the J gene lost 7 bases, with 10 bases spanning the gap. The CDR3 coding sequence is TGTGCCATCAGTGTGGAGGTTCACGGGGAGCTGTTTTTT. Translated, it gives CAISVEVHGELFF.

This clonotype was counted ten times or more. V usage is TRBV19 and J usage is TRBJ1-1; 7 bases line up with TRBD1. Germline CDR1 LNHDA, CDR2 SQIVND (reference sequence). The ends lost 4 bases at V and 5 bases at J; junction bases unmatched: 4. The CDR3 contains 13 residues. The CDR3 coding sequence is TGTGCCAGTAGTAAAGACAGGGTTACTGAAGCTTTCTTT. Translated: CASSKDRVTEAFF.

This clonotype was detected ten times or more. The V gene is TRBV12-3 or TRBV12-4, the J gene TRBJ2-2; TRBD2 aligns across 8 bases. The CDR3 has 18 residues. J lost 3 bases, V lost 3 bases, and 12 bases had no gene match. CDR3 coding DNA: TGTGCCAGCAGTTTCTCAAAGCCGGGACTAGATCACACCGGGGAGCTGTTTTTT. Amino acid sequence: CASSFSKPGLDHTGELFF.

In its sample, this clonotype was seen many times. The J gene is TRBJ1-1, the V gene TRBV11-2, with D uncertain. The germline V gene encodes CDR1 SGHAT and CDR2 FQNNGV. The CDR3 extends over 15 amino acids. Trimming removed 5 bases from V and 4 bases from J, with 17 bases in between. DNA of the CDR3: TGTGCCAGCAGCCGTTTCCGGGATTCGGGCACTGAAGCTTTCTTT. Translated: CASSRFRDSGTEAFF.

This clonotype showed up many times. V and J are TRBV28 and TRBJ1-2, with a tentative D call TRBD1 (6 bases). This CDR3 spans 14 amino acids. Germline loops: CDR1 MDHEN, CDR2 SYDVKM. The V end lost 4 bases, the J end lost 3 bases, and 12 bases lay between the germline ends. The CDR3, as DNA: TGTGCCAGCAGTTCCTACAGGGAAGACTATGGCTACACCTTC. Its protein is CASSSYREDYGYTF.

The rearrangement links TRBV28 to TRBJ1-2; the match to TRBD1 covers 8 bases. The trim removed 3 bases at V and 7 bases at J, leaving 7 bases unmatched. Germline CDR1 and CDR2: MDHEN and SYDVKM. The CDR3 has 14 amino acids. CDR3 bases: TGTGCCAGCAGTTTGACAGGGGAGAGGTTTGGCTACACCTTC. Translating gives CASSLTGERFGYTF.

CDR3 in amino acids: CSASRPSGNTIYF. The DNA for the CDR3 is TGCAGTGCTTCTAGACCCTCTGGAAACACCATATATTTT. V is TRBV20-1 and J is TRBJ1-3; no firm D call. Germline lookup yields CDR1 DFQATT and CDR2 SNEGSKA (reference sequence). Trimming stripped 5 bases from V and 0 bases from J, with 8 bases between. The CDR3 runs 13 residues.

This clonotype has just a few counts. The CDR3, as DNA: TGTGCCAGCAGGCCCGGACAGACTATTTATGGCTACACCTTC. Translation: CASRPGQTIYGYTF. This chain links TRBV2 with TRBJ1-2, with TRBD1 as a possible D gene (6 bases). The germline V gene has CDR1 SNHLY and CDR2 FYNNEI. Trimming removed 6 bases from V and 5 bases from J, with 16 bases in between. The CDR3 has 14 amino acids.

The genes are TRBV12-3 or TRBV12-4 and TRBJ1-2; D not certain. This CDR3 spans 11 amino acids. Trimming shortened V by 5 bases and J by 7 bases, and 8 bases separated the two germline ends. The CDR3 reads CASSIHSGYTF. CDR3 coding DNA: TGTGCCAGCAGTATCCACTCTGGCTACACCTTC.

This clonotype has only a few counts. This chain uses TRBV2 with TRBJ1-1; a weak D match, TRBD1 (5 bases). Per the germline V gene, CDR1 is SNHLY and CDR2 is FYNNEI. This CDR3 spans 14 amino acids. V gave up 6 bases and J gave up 5 bases, with 16 bases separating them. CDR3 region: CASRKGPARTEAFF. The DNA for the CDR3 is TGTGCCAGCAGGAAGGGGCCAGCGCGGACTGAAGCTTTCTTT.

The table lists this clonotype with many counts. The chain combines TRBV5-4 with TRBJ2-7; 12 bases fit TRBD2. Germline values: CDR1 SGHNT, CDR2 YYREEE (reference sequence). This CDR3 spans 17 amino acids. J gave up 6 bases and V 5 bases, and 15 bases lay outside the gene matches. This CDR3 reads CASSPPSLAGGRGEQYF. CDR3 nucleotide sequence: TGTGCCAGCAGTCCCCCCTCCCTAGCGGGGGGGCGAGGCGAGCAGTACTTC.

At least ten counts were recorded for this clonotype. J is TRBJ2-3 and V is TRBV7-2; perhaps D is TRBD1 or TRBD2 (5 bases each). Trimming removed 1 base at V and 2 bases at J, with 10 bases between. Germline assignment: CDR1 SGHTA and CDR2 FQGNSA. The CDR3 consists of 15 residues. CDR3 bases: TGTGCCAGCAGCTTAGGGGGGAGCCTCACAGATACGCAGTATTTT. Translated: CASSLGGSLTDTQYF.

Ten or more counts support this clonotype. The gene calls are TRBV12-3 or TRBV12-4 and TRBJ1-4; perhaps TRBD1 as D (6 bases). V shed 6 bases and J shed 3 bases, with 14 bases lying between them. The CDR3 length is 15 residues. The CDR3 DNA reads as TGTGCCAGCAGCACAACAGGGAGCCCTAATGAAAAACTGTTTTTT. Encoded protein: CASSTTGSPNEKLFF.